This is a list of T cell receptor beta chains from one sample in a study of early T cells in non-severe SARS-CoV-2 infection. One entry per CDR3 protein results from TCRdb running MiXCR on the 5' RACE reads. The sample has 68,000 or so distinct CDR3 sequences, 10% to 15% seen once. Source material: whole blood. The receptors originated from an adult who was a healthcare worker with PCR-confirmed SARS-CoV-2 infection or an uninfected control (not recorded which). The CDR3 runs from the conserved cysteine through the conserved F or W. D genes are given only for firm matches. The listing skips clone size in some rows; elsewhere it reads once, few, many or a size class.

v_call	clone_size	j_call	d_call	cdr3_aa	cdr3_nt
TRBV11-2	NA	TRBJ2-7	NA	CASSLLGGGRAYEQYF	TGTGCCAGCAGCCTCCTGGGGGGGGGCCGAGCCTACGAGCAGTACTTC
TRBV5-1	NA	TRBJ2-2	NA	CASSFGQSGELFF	TGCGCCAGCAGCTTCGGGCAGAGCGGGGAGCTGTTTTTT
TRBV5-1	few	TRBJ2-6	NA	CASSPGDMSSGANVLTF	TGCGCCAGCAGCCCAGGAGATATGAGCTCTGGGGCCAACGTCCTGACTTTC
TRBV14	many	TRBJ2-7	NA	CASSQGHPYEQYF	TGTGCCAGCAGCCAAGGACACCCCTACGAGCAGTACTTC
TRBV6-2/TRBV6-3	many	TRBJ1-1	NA	CATSGDPRTEAFF	TGTGCCACCTCAGGGGACCCCAGGACTGAAGCTTTCTTT
TRBV12-3/TRBV12-4	NA	TRBJ2-1	NA	CASSFKGVRFF	TGTGCCAGCAGTTTTAAAGGAGTACGGTTCTTC
TRBV4-2	many	TRBJ2-2	TRBD2	CASSPRTRSTGELFF	TGTGCCAGCAGCCCACGGACTAGGAGCACCGGGGAGCTGTTTTTT
TRBV6-5	many	TRBJ1-4	TRBD1	CASSYTDRGEKLFF	TGTGCCAGCAGTTACACCGACAGGGGTGAAAAACTGTTTTTT
TRBV6-5	many	TRBJ1-2	NA	CASSQGSGYTF	TGTGCCAGCAGTCAGGGATCTGGCTACACCTTC
TRBV19	NA	TRBJ1-5	NA	CASSNPDSLNQPQHF	TGTGCCAGTAGTAACCCGGACAGCTTGAATCAGCCCCAGCATTTT
TRBV27	few	TRBJ2-7	NA	CASSLAPSYEQYF	TGTGCCAGCAGTTTGGCGCCCTCCTACGAGCAGTACTTC
TRBV18	many	TRBJ1-1	NA	CASRTGVSTEAFF	TGTGCCAGCCGGACGGGGGTTAGCACTGAAGCTTTCTTT
TRBV20-1	NA	TRBJ2-3	NA	CSARDQVGGSTDTQYF	TGCAGTGCTAGAGATCAGGTCGGAGGATCCACAGATACGCAGTATTTT
TRBV6-1	many	TRBJ2-1	NA	CASSEALGWSSYNEQFF	TGTGCCAGCAGTGAAGCGCTGGGGTGGAGCTCCTACAATGAGCAGTTCTTC
TRBV6-6	many	TRBJ2-3	NA	CASAKTRGGTDTQYF	TGTGCCAGCGCAAAAACCCGGGGAGGCACAGATACGCAGTATTTT
TRBV12-5	many	TRBJ1-3	NA	CASGQASGNTIYF	TGTGCTAGTGGCCAAGCATCTGGAAACACCATATATTTT
TRBV6-6	NA	TRBJ2-2	NA	CASRALGVTGELFF	TGTGCCAGCAGGGCCTTAGGGGTCACCGGGGAGCTGTTTTTT
TRBV10-3	many	TRBJ1-5	NA	CAISEPDRVIAQHF	TGTGCCATCAGTGAGCCTGACAGAGTAATAGCCCAGCATTTT
TRBV6-2/TRBV6-3	NA	TRBJ2-1	TRBD1	CASSYSDRGYTDNEQFF	TGTGCCAGCAGTTATTCCGACAGGGGATATACGGACAATGAGCAGTTCTTC
TRBV11-2	few	TRBJ2-3	NA	CASSLRQKTDTQYF	TGTGCCAGCAGCTTACGGCAGAAGACAGATACGCAGTATTTT
TRBV4-2	many	TRBJ1-1	NA	CASSPPGYEGYTEAFF	TGTGCCAGCAGCCCACCCGGCTACGAGGGGTACACTGAAGCTTTCTTT
TRBV12-3/TRBV12-4	many	TRBJ1-5	NA	CASTSSREGPQHF	TGTGCCAGCACCTCTTCTAGGGAAGGGCCCCAGCATTTT